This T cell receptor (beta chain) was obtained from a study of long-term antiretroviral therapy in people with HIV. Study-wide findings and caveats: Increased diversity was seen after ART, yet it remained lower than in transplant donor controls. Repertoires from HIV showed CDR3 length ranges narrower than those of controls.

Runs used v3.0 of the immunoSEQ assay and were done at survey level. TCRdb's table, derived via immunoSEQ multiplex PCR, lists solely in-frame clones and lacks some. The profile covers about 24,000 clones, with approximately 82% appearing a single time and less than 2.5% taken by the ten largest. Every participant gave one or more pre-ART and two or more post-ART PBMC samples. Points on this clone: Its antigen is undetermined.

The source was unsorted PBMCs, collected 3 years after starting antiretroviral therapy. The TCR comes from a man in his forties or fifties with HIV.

The CDR3 bases are TGTGCCAGCAGTATAGTCTCCTACGAGCAGTACTTC. It yields the protein CASSIVSYEQYF. V gene TRBV11-2 combines with J gene TRBJ2-7; D unresolved. Germline V gene sequence: CDR1 SGHAT, CDR2 FQNNGV. V was shortened by 6 bases and J by 0 bases, with 6 bases between the two germline ends. The CDR3 length is 12 residues.